At least ten counts were recorded for the clone carrying this T cell receptor (beta chain). Antigen unknown. After removal of 5 bases from V and 5 bases from J, the junction contained 5 bases not matched to a gene. Germline V lookup: CDR1 MNHEY, CDR2 SVGEGT. The CDR3 runs to 15 residues. Quantitative 5'-RACE with molecular barcodes generated TCR beta libraries. TCRdb ran MiXCR on the 5' RACE reads and lists one entry per CDR3 protein. Here the sample spans approximately 210,000 distinct CDR3 sequences, roughly 13% being singletons. This specimen comes from a study of CD8 T cells in ankylosing spondylitis. Study-level points and caveats: Disease-linked clones proved CD8+ and comparatively uncommon in peripheral blood. What appeared characteristic of ankylosing spondylitis blood was a TCR beta motif of eight highly homologous variants. Reportedly, disease-linked clones are significantly enriched in ankylosing spondylitis patients' matched synovial fluid.

The sample consisted of blood, either unsorted or a sorted T cell fraction (not recorded which). The sequence was obtained from a male donor with ankylosing spondylitis or in good health (not recorded which). V and J are TRBV6-2 or TRBV6-3 and TRBJ2-7; 14 bases line up with TRBD2. CDR3 DNA sequence: TGTGCCAGCAGTAAACCGACTAGCGGGAGGGACGAGCAGTACTTC. It translates to CASSKPTSGRDEQYF.